Described below is a single T cell receptor beta chain sequence and its context. Its matching antigen is unknown. Trimming took 4 bases from V and 4 from J, leaving 10 bases between them. This CDR3 is built from 14 residues. Germline assignment: CDR1 MNHEY and CDR2 SMNVEV (reference sequence). Measured with immunoSEQ multiplex PCR; TCRdb has only the in-frame clones, and not every one. The sample records about 16,000 clones, approximately 82% being singletons. This specimen belongs to a study of OX40 agonist ivuxolimab in advanced cancers. Study-level background: The dose-escalation cohort was over 65% male, with a mean age of around 60 years, ranging about 20 to 79.

Whole-study results and caveats: The study found that CD8+ T cells averaged more expanded clones than CD4+.

V is TRBV27 and J is TRBJ2-2; maybe TRBD2 (6 bases). The sequences come from CD4+ or CD8+ T cells sorted from blood, collected in a trial of the OX40 agonist ivuxolimab. This clonotype was sampled from an adult with an advanced solid tumor such as melanoma, head and neck, liver or kidney cancer. The CDR3 DNA sequence: TGTGCCAGCAGTTACCTCGGGAGCACCGGGGAGCTGTTTTTT. Amino acid sequence: CASSYLGSTGELFF.